This T cell receptor (beta chain) originates from a study of radiotherapy plus CTLA-4 blockade in lung cancer. Turning to the study itself: Objective response was observed in about 19% of patients, and disease control in 30% to 40%.

A remark on this clone: Its antigen is not known.

Study-wide findings and caveats: Strongest reported response predictors: early blood clone changes and post-radiation interferon-beta. After treatment with radiotherapy plus ipilimumab, TCR clones that came from the tumor expanded in blood.

Assay used: immunoSEQ multiplex PCR; TCRdb lists only in-frame clones, some missing. The sample holds 45,000 to 55,000 clones, roughly 76% seen once. This CDR3 has 15 residues. The V end was cut by 2 bases, the J end by 7 bases, with 14 bases between. The germline gives CDR1 KGHSY, CDR2 FQNENV. It was focal radiation plus CTLA-4 blockade with ipilimumab that patients with chemo-refractory metastatic non-small-cell lung cancer received. The chain has TRBV16 and TRBJ1-4; possibly TRBD1 for D (5 bases). This receptor was identified in a human donor with non-small cell lung cancer who had stable disease on radiotherapy plus ipilimumab. This sample comprised peripheral blood, obtained from a patient treated with radiotherapy plus ipilimumab. CDR3 bases: TGTGCCAGCAGCCAACCGACAGTGGGGATTGAAAAACTGTTTTTT. Its translation is CASSQPTVGIEKLFF. Using reference TRBV16 and TRBJ1-4 for the parts outside the CDR3, the full variable domain is GEEVAQTPKHLVRGEGQKAKLYCAPIKGHSYVFWYQQVLKNEFKFLISFQNENVFDETGMPKERFSAKCLPNSPCSLEIQATKLEDSAVYFCASSQPTVGIEKLFFGSGTQLSVL.